Below are 7 T cell receptor beta chains sequenced from a single sample in a study of blood T cell repertoires in COVID-19. Assay used: immunoSEQ multiplex PCR; TCRdb lists only in-frame clones, some missing. The sample has some 54,000 clones, around 92% seen once. The sequenced material came from peripheral blood. The receptors originated from a man aged 55 to 70 with acute or convalescent COVID-19.

The V call is TRBV7-9, the J call TRBJ2-3; a weak D match, TRBD2 (6 bases). Trimming stripped 5 bases from V and 2 bases from J, with 17 bases between. Germline values: CDR1 SEHNR, CDR2 FQNEAQ (reference sequence). CDR3 length: 16 amino acids. The CDR3 DNA sequence: TGTGCCAGCAGCCGCGGGACGGACGCTTACACAGATACGCAGTATTTT. It translates to CASSRGTDAYTDTQYF.

V is TRBV4-2 and J is TRBJ2-1, with 10 bases fitting TRBD2. Germline V gene lookup returns CDR1 LGHNA and CDR2 YNFKEQ. V lost 0 bases to trimming and J lost 6 bases; unmatched junction nucleotides: 5. The CDR3 is made up of 16 amino acids. This chain's CDR3 is CASSQDEASGSNEQFF. In nucleotides, the CDR3 is TGTGCCAGCAGCCAAGATGAGGCTAGCGGGAGCAATGAGCAGTTCTTC.

The V gene is TRBV24-1, the J gene TRBJ2-1; 9 nucleotides line up with TRBD2. The CDR3 contains 13 residues. CDR1 is KGHDR and CDR2 is SFDVKD in the germline V gene. V lost 7 bases to trimming and J lost 6 bases; unmatched junction nucleotides: 3. The CDR3 nucleotides are TGTGCCACCAGGGGGACTAGCACCAATGAGCAGTTCTTC. As protein: CATRGTSTNEQFF.

The V gene is TRBV6-5, the J gene TRBJ2-7, with 9 nucleotides matching TRBD1. The CDR3 has 15 amino acids. Germline CDR1 reads MNHEY; CDR2 reads SVGAGI. Trimming cost V 6 bases and J 4 bases; bases outside gene matches: 10. Here the CDR3 reads CASSNAGQGRYEQYF. The CDR3 bases are TGTGCCAGCAGCAACGCCGGACAGGGGCGATACGAGCAGTACTTC.

The V and J genes are TRBV28 and TRBJ2-7; D perhaps matches TRBD1 (5 bases). In germline, CDR1 is MDHEN, CDR2 SYDVKM. The V gene lost 3 bases and the J gene lost 4 bases, with 22 bases spanning the gap. The CDR3 is 17 amino acids. The CDR3 DNA sequence: TGTGCCAGCAGTTTTGGACACATAAGAGCTCCTCGATACGAGCAGTACTTC. It specifies CASSFGHIRAPRYEQYF.

This rearrangement joins TRBV5-1 to TRBJ1-1, with D perhaps matching TRBD1 (6 bases). The ends were cut back, 4 bases at V and 0 bases at J, with 19 bases in the middle. This CDR3 is 17 amino acids long. Germline V lookup: CDR1 SGHRS, CDR2 YFSETQ. Written as DNA, the CDR3 is TGCGCCAGCAGCCCGGTAAGGGGGGGTAGGATGAACACTGAAGCTTTCTTT. Residues: CASSPVRGGRMNTEAFF.

This sequence joins TRBV30 and TRBJ1-3; 8 bases fit TRBD1. The CDR3 consists of 14 residues. Trimming removed 5 bases from V and 2 bases from J; junction bases left unmatched: 5. CDR1 is GTSNPN, CDR2 SVGIG, per germline (reference sequence). In DNA, the CDR3 is TGTGCCTGGGTTCAGGGGGCCGCTGGAAACACCATATATTTT. It specifies CAWVQGAAGNTIYF.